This T cell receptor (beta chain) is drawn from a study of blood T cells in healthy people across ages. Combining a sample-barcoded 5' primer with a J-beta primer mix, a second PCR ran for 7 to 11 cycles. Using its own MiXCR run on the 5' RACE reads, TCRdb lists one record per CDR3 protein. The sample shows approximately 1,700,000 distinct CDR3 sequences, approximately 39% of them seen only once. The study isolated at least 6.5 million PBMCs from each sample. Total RNA, at least 5 micrograms per sample, was extracted from PBMCs. CDR1 MNHNY and CDR2 SVGAGI come from the germline V gene (reference sequence). V shed 8 bases and J 0 bases; nucleotides not matched to a gene: 5. CDR3 size: 14 residues. This clonotype was observed a few times.

The origin of this receptor is a human donor in good health. Sample: blood. The gene calls are TRBV6-6 and TRBJ1-1; TRBD1 aligns across 8 bases. CDR3 DNA: TGTGCCAGCCGGACAGGGTGGATGAACACTGAAGCTTTCTTT. Translation: CASRTGWMNTEAFF.